This TCR beta chain emerged from a study of blood T cell repertoires in COVID-19. Looking at the study overall: The study drew acute and convalescent COVID-19 samples from the United States, Italy and Spain. T cells, B-cell-depleted T cells, or PBMCs provided the cDNA or gDNA that served as material.

Assay: immunoSEQ multiplex PCR; the TCRdb copy retains only in-frame clones and omits some. This sample has under 200,000 clones, with approximately 83% found just once. The CDR3 totals 15 residues. Losses at the gene ends were 7 bases for V and 2 bases for J; bases not matched to a gene: 7. The TCR comes from a human donor in a cohort sampled during active COVID-19. Sequenced material: peripheral blood. The V and J genes are TRBV23-1 and TRBJ2-5; 10 bases are a match to TRBD1. TRBV23-1 is filed as an ORF, its function uncertain. The CDR3 DNA is TGCGCCAGCATGAGGACAGGGGGGCGGCAAGAGACCCAGTACTTC. This gives the protein CASMRTGGRQETQYF.